Listed below are T cell receptor beta chains from one sample, sequenced in a study of blood T cell repertoires in COVID-19. Method: immunoSEQ multiplex PCR; TCRdb's copy keeps in-frame clones and lacks some. Found here are a few hundred thousand clones, around 88% of them singletons; the top ten hold approximately 4.2%. Source material: PBMCs or T cells enriched from blood (not recorded which). The receptors were sampled from a woman aged 25 to 39 who had recovered from COVID-19. Each CDR3 is given with its conserved first and last residue. Fields, in order: V gene, clone size, D gene, J gene, CDR3 DNA, CDR3 protein. A D gene is named only where the DNA matches it firmly. A clone size is listed for some rows: how often the clone was seen (once, few, many), or a class if it is expanded.

v_call: TRBV7-2; clone_size: few; d_call: -; j_call: TRBJ1-2; cdr3_nt: TGTGCCAGCAGCCCGGGAATTCAGGACTATGGCTACACCTTC; cdr3_aa: CASSPGIQDYGYTF
v_call: TRBV11-1; clone_size: once; d_call: TRBD1; j_call: TRBJ1-1; cdr3_nt: TGTGCCAGCAGCCCCTGGAGGGGCGGACAGGGAGCCGAAGCTTTCTTT; cdr3_aa: CASSPWRGGQGAEAFF
v_call: TRBV5-1; clone_size: -; d_call: -; j_call: TRBJ2-6; cdr3_nt: TGCGCCAGCAGCTTGGTTTTATCTGGGGCCAACGTCCTGACTTTC; cdr3_aa: CASSLVLSGANVLTF
v_call: TRBV6-6; clone_size: few; d_call: -; j_call: TRBJ1-2; cdr3_nt: TGTGCCAGCAGCGACAGGAGTAACTATGGCTACACCTTC; cdr3_aa: CASSDRSNYGYTF
v_call: TRBV4-3; clone_size: -; d_call: TRBD2; j_call: TRBJ2-1; cdr3_nt: TGCGCCAGCAGCCATGGGACTAGGGCCTACAATGAGCAGTTCTTC; cdr3_aa: CASSHGTRAYNEQFF
v_call: TRBV19; clone_size: once; d_call: TRBD1; j_call: TRBJ1-4; cdr3_nt: TGTGCCAGTAGTATCCCGCCGACAGGGCGGAAAAAACTGTTTTTT; cdr3_aa: CASSIPPTGRKKLFF
v_call: TRBV2; clone_size: -; d_call: TRBD2; j_call: TRBJ2-2; cdr3_nt: TGTGCCAGCAGCATCCAGCGGGAGGGCCGGCGCACCGGGGAGCTGTTTTTT; cdr3_aa: CASSIQREGRRTGELFF
v_call: TRBV11-3; clone_size: -; d_call: -; j_call: TRBJ2-1; cdr3_nt: TGTGCCAGCAGTCGGACAGACGCGCATGAGCAGTTCTTC; cdr3_aa: CASSRTDAHEQFF
v_call: TRBV7-3; clone_size: -; d_call: TRBD2; j_call: TRBJ2-3; cdr3_nt: TGTGCCAGCAGCCCAACGGCGGGAGTTGCAAATACGCAGTATTTT; cdr3_aa: CASSPTAGVANTQYF
v_call: TRBV3-1/TRBV3-2; clone_size: once; d_call: -; j_call: TRBJ1-5; cdr3_nt: TGTGCCAGCAGCCAAGACCGGTATCAGCCCCAGCATTTT; cdr3_aa: CASSQDRYQPQHF
v_call: TRBV2; clone_size: -; d_call: TRBD1; j_call: TRBJ1-1; cdr3_nt: TGTGCCAGCGGACAGGGAGTAGCTGAAGCTTTCTTT; cdr3_aa: CASGQGVAEAFF
v_call: TRBV12-3/TRBV12-4; clone_size: -; d_call: -; j_call: TRBJ1-1; cdr3_nt: TGTGCCAGCAGCCAACCCGGGACAGAAGCTTTCTTT; cdr3_aa: CASSQPGTEAFF
v_call: TRBV12-5; clone_size: -; d_call: TRBD2; j_call: TRBJ2-7; cdr3_nt: TGTGCTAGTGGTTTGACAGATAGCGGGAGGGCCCCCTACGAGCAGTACTTC; cdr3_aa: CASGLTDSGRAPYEQYF
v_call: TRBV6-5; clone_size: -; d_call: -; j_call: TRBJ1-5; cdr3_nt: TGTGCCAGCAGTTACTCAGGGGTCAATCAGCCCCAGCATTTT; cdr3_aa: CASSYSGVNQPQHF
v_call: TRBV25-1; clone_size: -; d_call: -; j_call: TRBJ1-2; cdr3_nt: TGTGCCAGCAGTGCAACAGGTAGAGGCTACACCTTC; cdr3_aa: CASSATGRGYTF
v_call: TRBV4-1; clone_size: -; d_call: -; j_call: TRBJ2-1; cdr3_nt: TGCGCCAGCAGCCAATCTGGGCTAGCTCTCAATGAGCAGTTCTTC; cdr3_aa: CASSQSGLALNEQFF
v_call: TRBV5-1; clone_size: -; d_call: -; j_call: TRBJ2-7; cdr3_nt: TGCGCCAGTAAGGGACAAGACCTGCACGAGCAGTACTTC; cdr3_aa: CASKGQDLHEQYF
v_call: TRBV7-2; clone_size: -; d_call: TRBD2; j_call: TRBJ2-1; cdr3_nt: TGTGCCAGCAGCTTAGACAGCGGGAGGTCCTACAATGAGCAGTTCTTC; cdr3_aa: CASSLDSGRSYNEQFF
v_call: TRBV9; clone_size: -; d_call: TRBD2; j_call: TRBJ2-1; cdr3_nt: TGTGCCAGCAGCGTAGAGGCTAGCGGGAGCGTCTACTACAATGAGCAGTTCTTC; cdr3_aa: CASSVEASGSVYYNEQFF
v_call: TRBV28; clone_size: -; d_call: -; j_call: TRBJ1-1; cdr3_nt: TGTGCCAGCAGTCAATACACTGAAGCTTTCTTT; cdr3_aa: CASSQYTEAFF
v_call: TRBV9; clone_size: -; d_call: -; j_call: TRBJ1-3; cdr3_nt: TGTGCCAGCAGCGTAGACAGGCACTCTGGAAACACCATATATTTT; cdr3_aa: CASSVDRHSGNTIYF
v_call: TRBV7-2; clone_size: once; d_call: -; j_call: TRBJ1-3; cdr3_nt: TGTGCCAGCACACCCGCGGGGCTGTCTGGAAACACCATATATTTT; cdr3_aa: CASTPAGLSGNTIYF
v_call: TRBV11-2; clone_size: -; d_call: TRBD2; j_call: TRBJ2-1; cdr3_nt: TGTGCCAGCACCTGGACTAGCGGGAGGCCTGCCAGCTCCTACAATGAGCAGTTCTTC; cdr3_aa: CASTWTSGRPASSYNEQFF
v_call: TRBV7-2; clone_size: -; d_call: -; j_call: TRBJ2-1; cdr3_nt: TGTGCCAGCAGCTTAGACAGGGCCAACGGTAATGAGCAGTTCTTC; cdr3_aa: CASSLDRANGNEQFF
v_call: TRBV3-1/TRBV3-2; clone_size: -; d_call: -; j_call: TRBJ1-4; cdr3_nt: TGTGCCAGCAGTCTTAGGCAGGGAAAACTGTTTTTT; cdr3_aa: CASSLRQGKLFF
v_call: TRBV18; clone_size: -; d_call: -; j_call: TRBJ1-6; cdr3_nt: TGTGCCAGCTCACGAGGACAGCCCCAACTTAATTCACCCCTCCACTTT; cdr3_aa: CASSRGQPQLNSPLHF
v_call: TRBV10-3; clone_size: few; d_call: TRBD2; j_call: TRBJ2-3; cdr3_nt: TGTGCCATCAGTGAGTATAGCGGGAGTGCAGATACGCAGTATTTT; cdr3_aa: CAISEYSGSADTQYF
v_call: TRBV19; clone_size: -; d_call: TRBD1; j_call: TRBJ1-1; cdr3_nt: TGTGCCAGTAGTATGGCGGGGACAGGTGGCACTGAAGCTTTCTTT; cdr3_aa: CASSMAGTGGTEAFF
v_call: TRBV6-2/TRBV6-3; clone_size: -; d_call: TRBD1; j_call: TRBJ2-4; cdr3_nt: TGTGCCAGCAGTTACGCCCTGGACAGGGCCCCCGCCAAAAACATTCAGTACTTC; cdr3_aa: CASSYALDRAPAKNIQYF
v_call: TRBV11-2; clone_size: -; d_call: -; j_call: TRBJ2-1; cdr3_nt: TGTGCCAGCAGCCACACTAGAAATGAGCAGTTCTTC; cdr3_aa: CASSHTRNEQFF
v_call: TRBV6-2/TRBV6-3; clone_size: few; d_call: -; j_call: TRBJ2-4; cdr3_nt: TGTGCCAGCAGCGTCGTGGCCAAAAACATTCAGTACTTC; cdr3_aa: CASSVVAKNIQYF
v_call: TRBV6-5; clone_size: -; d_call: TRBD1; j_call: TRBJ2-3; cdr3_nt: TGTGCCAGCAATAAGGGGGCGGTGGCAGATACGCAGTATTTT; cdr3_aa: CASNKGAVADTQYF
v_call: TRBV5-1; clone_size: -; d_call: -; j_call: TRBJ2-2; cdr3_nt: TGCGCCAGCAGCTTGGGCAGGCAGAACACCGGGGAGCTGTTTTTT; cdr3_aa: CASSLGRQNTGELFF
v_call: TRBV28; clone_size: -; d_call: TRBD1; j_call: TRBJ1-2; cdr3_nt: TGTGCCAGCAGACTCCAGGGGGCGCCTCTCTATGGCTACACCTTC; cdr3_aa: CASRLQGAPLYGYTF
v_call: TRBV28; clone_size: -; d_call: TRBD1; j_call: TRBJ2-7; cdr3_nt: TGTGCCAGCAGTCCTCACCCGGACAGGGCCTACGAGCAGTACTTC; cdr3_aa: CASSPHPDRAYEQYF
v_call: TRBV27; clone_size: -; d_call: TRBD1; j_call: TRBJ2-7; cdr3_nt: TGTGCCAGCAGTTTTTATACTCCCCAGGGGGCGGGGGAGCAGTACTTC; cdr3_aa: CASSFYTPQGAGEQYF
v_call: TRBV9; clone_size: -; d_call: TRBD1; j_call: TRBJ1-2; cdr3_nt: TGTGCCAGCAGGGGGCCCGACAGGGTCTATGGCTACACCTTC; cdr3_aa: CASRGPDRVYGYTF
v_call: TRBV18; clone_size: -; d_call: -; j_call: TRBJ1-1; cdr3_nt: TGTGCCAGCCGACAAGTGGGAGGGCGGGGTACTGAAGCTTTCTTT; cdr3_aa: CASRQVGGRGTEAFF
v_call: TRBV27; clone_size: -; d_call: -; j_call: TRBJ1-2; cdr3_nt: TGTGCCAGCAGTTTTACAGGGACCTATGGCTACACCTTC; cdr3_aa: CASSFTGTYGYTF
v_call: TRBV3-1/TRBV3-2; clone_size: -; d_call: -; j_call: TRBJ1-2; cdr3_nt: TGTGCCAGCAGCCAAGATGAGGGCCACTATGGCTACACCTTC; cdr3_aa: CASSQDEGHYGYTF
v_call: TRBV7-2; clone_size: -; d_call: -; j_call: TRBJ2-1; cdr3_nt: TGTGCCAGCAGCTCCGTAGCGGCTAGCAATGAGCAGTTCTTC; cdr3_aa: CASSSVAASNEQFF
v_call: TRBV15; clone_size: -; d_call: TRBD2; j_call: TRBJ2-5; cdr3_nt: TGTGCCACCAGCAGAGATCCGGCGGGAGCGGAGACCCAGTACTTC; cdr3_aa: CATSRDPAGAETQYF
v_call: TRBV5-8; clone_size: -; d_call: -; j_call: TRBJ1-1; cdr3_nt: TGTGCCGCCGGGAGGCACAACACTGAAGCTTTCTTT; cdr3_aa: CAAGRHNTEAFF
v_call: TRBV19; clone_size: -; d_call: TRBD1; j_call: TRBJ1-5; cdr3_nt: TGTGCCAGTAGTATCTCACCGACTGGGACAGACAATCAGCCCCAGCATTTT; cdr3_aa: CASSISPTGTDNQPQHF
v_call: TRBV5-4; clone_size: -; d_call: -; j_call: TRBJ2-2; cdr3_nt: TGTGCCAGCAGCTTGGCCGTGACTGGTTCCACCGGGGAGCTGTTTTTT; cdr3_aa: CASSLAVTGSTGELFF
v_call: TRBV2; clone_size: -; d_call: -; j_call: TRBJ1-1; cdr3_nt: TGTGCCAGCAGTGGACAGCCGAACACTGAAGCTTTCTTT; cdr3_aa: CASSGQPNTEAFF
v_call: TRBV19; clone_size: -; d_call: TRBD2; j_call: TRBJ2-2; cdr3_nt: TGTGCCAGCGAAATAGGGACTAGCCTCGCCGGGGAGCTGTTTTTT; cdr3_aa: CASEIGTSLAGELFF